This TCR beta chain was sequenced in a study of blood T cell repertoires in COVID-19. Between the trimmed V and J ends, which lost 6 bases and 7 bases, there was a span of 16 bases. Germline CDR1 and CDR2: MGHRA and YSYEKL. The CDR3 has 15 amino acids. The method was immunoSEQ multiplex PCR; TCRdb's version includes in-frame clones alone and lacks a portion of them. The table includes over 150,000 clones, 65% to 85% detected once. The sequencing input was peripheral blood. V usage is TRBV4-1 and J usage is TRBJ1-6; perhaps TRBD1 as D (5 bases). The receptor's source is a woman aged 55-70 years with acute or convalescent COVID-19. The CDR3 bases are TGCGCCAGCAGTCTTCAGGGATCCCAGAATTCACCCCTCCACTTT. It translates to CASSLQGSQNSPLHF.